Reported below is one T cell receptor (beta chain). Its antigen is currently unknown. The data derive from a study of T-cell memory formation after mild COVID-19. Study in general: The study found TCR clusters largely donor specific. Whole-study results and caveats: Detection of some responders pre-infection suggested pre-existing cross-reactive memory T cells participated.

The authors produced TCR alpha and TCR beta cDNA libraries with sample barcodes and UMIs by 5'RACE using constant-segment primers. MiXCR, applied by TCRdb to the 5' RACE reads, yields one record per CDR3 protein. The sample has hundreds of thousands of distinct CDR3 sequences, around 18% seen once. V gave up 5 bases and J gave up 4 bases; unmatched junction bases: 4. Germline CDR1 MNHEY, CDR2 SVGEGT. This CDR3 comprises 15 residues. This sequence was found in an adult woman who had mild COVID-19 (a few samples of this study predate the infection). Cell type and time point are not known. The sample consisted of PBMCs or a T cell subset sorted from them (not recorded which). The gene calls are TRBV6-2 or TRBV6-3 and TRBJ2-7, with 14 bases lining up with TRBD2. The CDR3 DNA reads as TGTGCCAGCAGTCGCGGGACTAGCGGGAGATACGAGCAGTACTTC. Its protein product is CASSRGTSGRYEQYF.